This T cell receptor beta chain was recorded in a study of neurological immune-mediated disorders. Study outcomes and limitations: Among expanded clones, no CDR3 amino acid sequences were shared across subjects, a pattern suggesting private repertoires in all groups.

CDR1 SGHTA and CDR2 FQGNSA come from the germline V gene. The CDR3 consists of 20 residues. With 5 bases clipped from V and 0 bases from J, the junction kept 11 bases outside the gene matches. Each CDR3 protein gets one entry after TCRdb re-called the 5' RACE reads with MiXCR. The sample has roughly 25,000 distinct CDR3 sequences, 5.5% to 8% seen once. Many counts were recorded for this clonotype. What it binds is not known. V and J are TRBV7-2 and TRBJ2-2; 14 nucleotides align to TRBD2. The receptor was derived from a woman aged 40 to 50 in good health. Material: PBMCs. Written as DNA, the CDR3 is TGTGCCAGCAGCCGAATCGCCGGGGGACTAGCGGGGGCGAACACCGGGGAGCTGTTTTTT. Amino acids: CASSRIAGGLAGANTGELFF.